These T cell receptor beta chains were read from a single sample in a study of blood T cell repertoires in COVID-19. The table came from immunoSEQ multiplex PCR; TCRdb's copy has only in-frame clones and leaves some out. This table holds approximately 54,000 clones, roughly 88% found once. Sequenced input: peripheral blood. The receptor set was obtained from a human donor in a cohort sampled during active COVID-19. The conserved cysteine and the conserved F or W are not part of the CDR3 here. The order of the fields is V gene, CDR3 protein.

TRBV5-6 | ASSLAGKYQETQY
TRBV30 | AWSARTGSSTDTQY
TRBV3-1/TRBV3-2 | ASSQGLGEQF
TRBV19 | ASSLSNEQF
TRBV28 | ASSLNGRYTDTQY
TRBV6-5 | AAEDSGNTIY
TRBV6-5 | ASSPGTRGFNEQF
TRBV7-2 | ASSSSVNTEAF
TRBV11-2 | ASSLRGLAAYNEQF
TRBV2 | ASSENSPGLSYEQY
TRBV29-1 | TGQAQPNTEAF
TRBV5-1 | ASSRGQPNSPLH
TRBV7-3 | ASSPGLGTGELF
TRBV14 | ASSPQRGGLTDTQY
TRBV5-1 | ASSSVLAGENEQF
TRBV24-1 | ATSRYGDSKETQY